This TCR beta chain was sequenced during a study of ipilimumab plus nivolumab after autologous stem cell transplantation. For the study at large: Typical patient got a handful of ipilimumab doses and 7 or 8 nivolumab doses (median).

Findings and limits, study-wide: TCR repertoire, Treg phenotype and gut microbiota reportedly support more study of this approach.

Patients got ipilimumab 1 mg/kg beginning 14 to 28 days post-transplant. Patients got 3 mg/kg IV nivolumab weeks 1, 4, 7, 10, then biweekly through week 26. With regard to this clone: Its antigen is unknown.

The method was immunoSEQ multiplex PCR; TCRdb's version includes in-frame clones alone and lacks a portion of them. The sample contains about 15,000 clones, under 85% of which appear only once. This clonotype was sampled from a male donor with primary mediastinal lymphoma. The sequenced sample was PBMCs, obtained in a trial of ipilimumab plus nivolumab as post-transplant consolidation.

The CDR3 sequence: CASSLVPSSGANVLTF. Written as DNA, the CDR3 is TGCGCCAGCAGCTTGGTGCCGAGCTCTGGGGCCAACGTCCTGACTTTC. The rearrangement uses TRBV5-1 and TRBJ2-6; D not certain. The CDR3 sequence is 16 residues long. Between the trimmed V and J ends, which lost 0 bases and 0 bases, there was a span of 7 bases. Germline lookup yields CDR1 SGHRS and CDR2 YFSETQ.